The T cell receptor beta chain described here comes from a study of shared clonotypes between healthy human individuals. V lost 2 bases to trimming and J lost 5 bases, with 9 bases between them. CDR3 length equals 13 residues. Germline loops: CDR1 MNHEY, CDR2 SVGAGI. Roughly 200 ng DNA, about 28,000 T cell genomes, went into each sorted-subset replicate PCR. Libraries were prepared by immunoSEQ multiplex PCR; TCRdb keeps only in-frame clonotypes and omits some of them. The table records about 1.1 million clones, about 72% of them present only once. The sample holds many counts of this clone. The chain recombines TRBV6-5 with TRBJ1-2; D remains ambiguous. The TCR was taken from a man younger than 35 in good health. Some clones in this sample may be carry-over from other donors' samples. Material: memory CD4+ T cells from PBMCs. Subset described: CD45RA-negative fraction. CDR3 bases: TGTGCCAGCAGTTACCTCGGGGAGTATGGCTACACCTTC. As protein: CASSYLGEYGYTF.